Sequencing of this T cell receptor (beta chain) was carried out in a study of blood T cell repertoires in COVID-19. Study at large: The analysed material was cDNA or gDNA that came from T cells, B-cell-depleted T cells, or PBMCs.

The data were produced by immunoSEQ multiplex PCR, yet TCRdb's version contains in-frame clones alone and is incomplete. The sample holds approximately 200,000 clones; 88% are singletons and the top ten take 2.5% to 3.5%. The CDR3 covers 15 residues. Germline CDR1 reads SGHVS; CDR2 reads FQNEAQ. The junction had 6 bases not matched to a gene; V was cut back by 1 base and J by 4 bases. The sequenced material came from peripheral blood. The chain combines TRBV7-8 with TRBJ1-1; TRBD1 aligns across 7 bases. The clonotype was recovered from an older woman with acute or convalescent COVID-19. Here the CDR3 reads CASSLEGAGGTEAFF. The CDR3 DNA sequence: TGTGCCAGCAGCTTAGAGGGGGCCGGGGGCACTGAAGCTTTCTTT.